This T cell receptor (beta chain) was sequenced in a study of cytotoxic CD8 clonotypes in ibrutinib-treated CLL. The CDR3 loop spans 15 amino acids. V lost 1 base and J 6 bases, leaving 16 bases between the germline ends. The V gene's germline CDR1 is SEHNR and CDR2 FQNEAQ (reference sequence). TCRdb's copy holds only in-frame clones and misses some; the assay was immunoSEQ multiplex PCR. The data show some 24,000 clones, approximately 80% seen once. The V and J genes are TRBV7-9 and TRBJ2-7; D possibly corresponds to TRBD2 (6 bases). This receptor was obtained from a human donor with chronic lymphocytic leukemia. The source material was PBMCs, sampled before ibrutinib treatment. CDR3 loop: CASSLEMEGSAEQYF. CDR3 bases: TGTGCCAGCAGCTTAGAGATGGAGGGTTCAGCCGAGCAGTACTTC.